This T cell receptor (beta chain) originates from a study of CD8 T cells in Susac syndrome (dated by TCRdb to between 2017 and 2020). Background for the entire study: The study used repertoire sequencing to test whether antigen drove CD8+ T cell activation and differentiation in Susac syndrome. The study compared CD8+ T cell repertoire clonality among 12 healthy donors, about 14 Susac syndrome patients and fewer than 19 multiple sclerosis patients.

The CDR1 and CDR2 encoded by the germline V gene are SQVTM and ANQGSEA. Here V drops 1 base and J drops 4 bases, and the junction holds 8 bases not matched to any gene. Including the terminal cysteine and phenylalanine, the CDR3 comprises 16 residues. Only the CDR3 DNA stays, 48 bases, in frame from base 1. Paper-wide results and their limitations: The number of individuals in the TCR sequencing and HLA analysis was acknowledged as relatively small.

High-throughput TCR beta sequencing profiled peripheral blood CD8+ and CD4+ T cells from healthy donors, Susac syndrome patients and multiple sclerosis patients. Multiple sclerosis controls were treatment-naive patients with stable or active relapsing-remitting disease fulfilling revised McDonald criteria. Bulk CD8+ and CD4+ T cells were purified by magnetic negative isolation, whereas CD8+ TEMRA cells were enriched by FACS. Blood was drawn into EDTA tubes, processed within 24 hours, and PBMCs were isolated by density gradient centrifugation. PBMCs intended for TCR sequencing were frozen in liquid nitrogen and were later thawed in a 37 degrees C water bath. The sorted or isolated CD4+, CD8+ and CD8+ TEMRA cells reached a purity of at least 90%. RNA was extracted using the RNeasy kit, and roughly 0.5 to 1 ug of the RNA was reverse transcribed with random hexamers. TCR beta CDR3 regions were amplified with the immunoSEQ multiplex PCR assay covering 54 Vbeta and 13 Jbeta segments. PCR amplification bias was corrected using a synthetic template baseline for primer optimization and computational correction. The authors' pipeline ran thus. Reads were annotated to V, D and J genes per IMGT and analyzed with immunoSEQ Analyzer, keeping only productive sequences. Clonality was calculated as one minus the Shannon entropy normalized by log2 of the number of productive unique sequences. For each patient and control, public and private clones were evaluated among the 100 most prevalent clones. A clone was defined as Susac-specific if it was absent from the healthy and MS cohorts, from approximately 980 published viral clones and from other ImmuneACCESS disease sequences. TCRdb reprocessing: public reads trimmed at Q25 with fastp, clones called with MiXCR, in-frame beta chains kept. Every CDR3 protein is listed once, alongside the most common genes and DNA of its rows. It is TCRdb's table, rather than the study itself, that gives the V and J calls and clone size. The sample includes tens of thousands of distinct CDR3 sequences, with approximately 94% observed a single time. The ten biggest clones cover under 0.5% of the sample.

Comment on this clonotype: The clone's antigen remains unknown. Base qualities are not at hand, and no much larger clone is one base apart.

This receptor was taken from a human donor with multiple sclerosis. Sequencing used CD8+ T cells from PBMCs. This sequence uses TRBV29-1 and TRBJ2-3; 10 nucleotides in the junction match TRBD1. The bases read TGCAGCGTTGAAGCTTGGGACAGGGGAGCAGCAGATACGCAGTATTTT. Translated, it reads CSVEAWDRGAADTQYF.